The 22 T cell receptor beta chains below come from one sample, sequenced in a study of T cell responses to AZD1222 COVID-19 vaccine. The repertoire was sequenced with immunoSEQ multiplex PCR; TCRdb's copy has only in-frame clones and lacks some. The top ten clones hold 3% to 3.5% of a sample with 98,000 or so clones, around nine tenths of them seen once. The sample in question was peripheral blood, obtained 28 days after the second dose of the MenACWY control vaccine. The receptors come from an adult who received the MenACWY meningococcal vaccine as a control.

This chain connects TRBV11-2 to TRBJ2-1; D possibly uses TRBD1 or TRBD2 (5 bases each). This CDR3 spans 15 amino acids. Trimming removed 5 bases at V and 4 bases at J, with 15 bases between. Germline CDR1 and CDR2: SGHAT and FQNNGV. The CDR3 loop reads CASSPLGAGYNEQFF. The CDR3 nucleotides read TGTGCCAGCAGCCCGCTCGGGGCCGGATACAATGAGCAGTTCTTC.

This clone occurred once. The chain employs TRBV6-6 and TRBJ2-7; 7 bases agree with TRBD1. This CDR3 region has 13 residues. Per the germline V gene, CDR1 is MNHNY and CDR2 is SVGAGI (reference sequence). V was pared by 4 bases and J by 3 bases, with 3 bases of the junction left unmatched. The CDR3 loop is CASSWGTVYEQYF. In DNA, the CDR3 is TGTGCCAGCAGTTGGGGGACAGTCTACGAGCAGTACTTC.

The chain recombines TRBV5-4 with TRBJ2-7; the D gene is possibly TRBD1 (6 bases). Germline V CDR1 and CDR2: SGHNT, YYREEE (reference sequence). V lost 5 bases and J lost 1, with 13 bases in between. The CDR3 spans 14 residues. CDR3 sequence (DNA): TGTGCCAGCAGGATGGCGACAGGTTCCTACGAGCAGTACTTC. The encoded protein is CASRMATGSYEQYF.

The V and J genes are TRBV2 and TRBJ1-6; possible D gene TRBD1, 5 bases. Germline CDR1 SNHLY, CDR2 FYNNEI. This CDR3 is 16 amino acids long. Trimming cost V 6 bases and J 7 bases, with 19 bases left between them. The CDR3 nucleotides are TGTGCCAGCAGCCGAAGCTGGGGCGGTAGGAATTCACCCCTCCACTTT. Its translation is CASSRSWGGRNSPLHF.

This chain links TRBV6-2 or TRBV6-3 with TRBJ2-7, with a weak D call TRBD1 (6 bases). The CDR3 loop spans 15 amino acids. V gave up 7 bases and J gave up 11 bases, with 27 bases separating them. Germline CDR1 reads MNHEY; CDR2 reads SVGEGT. For the CDR3, the DNA is TGTGCCAGCAACCCCCAGCTTACCGGGACATCCAACGAGTACTTC. It yields the protein CASNPQLTGTSNEYF.

The gene calls are TRBV18 and TRBJ1-2; a possible D gene is TRBD1 (6 bases). Trimming removed 4 bases from V and 1 base from J, with 16 bases in between. Germline-derived CDR1 and CDR2 are KGHSH and LQKENI. The CDR3 covers 16 residues. CDR3 amino acids: CASSQFRTENNYGYTF. In DNA, the CDR3 is TGTGCCAGCTCACAATTTAGGACAGAGAATAACTATGGCTACACCTTC.

This chain connects TRBV5-4 to TRBJ2-2, with 7 nucleotides matching TRBD2. Germline trimming cut 1 base from V and 7 bases from J; bases unmatched to any gene: 4. Looked up from germline, CDR1 is SGHNT and CDR2 is YYREEE (reference sequence). This CDR3 region has 14 residues. CDR3 bases: TGTGCCAGCAGCTTGTGGGAGGGAGTCGGGGAGCTGTTTTTT. Amino acid sequence: CASSLWEGVGELFF.

The V and J genes are TRBV21-1 and TRBJ2-5; the table's D call, TRBD1, has no DNA check behind it. TRBV21-1 is flagged as a pseudogene. The CDR3 is made up of 16 amino acids. CDR3 residues: CASSNPGTEQGETQYF. The CDR3 DNA follows: TGTGCCAGCAGCAACCCCGGGACAGAGCAGGGAGAGACCCAGTACTTC.

The V and J genes are TRBV4-3 and TRBJ2-1; 11 nucleotides line up with TRBD2. The CDR3 totals 20 residues. CDR1 and CDR2 from the germline V gene are LGHNA and YSLEER. The ends lost 0 bases at V and 0 bases at J; junction bases unmatched: 10. The CDR3 region is CASSQDPPSGGFSSYNEQFF. In nucleotides, the CDR3 is TGCGCCAGCAGCCAAGATCCCCCTAGCGGGGGGTTTAGCTCCTACAATGAGCAGTTCTTC.

The V gene is TRBV20-1, the J gene TRBJ1-6; D is perhaps TRBD1 (5 bases). The CDR3 is 13 residues long. Trimming took off 3 bases at V and 10 bases at J, with 13 bases between the two ends. Germline V lookup: CDR1 DFQATT, CDR2 SNEGSKA (reference sequence). The CDR3 protein is CSASTRVESPLHF. In DNA, the CDR3 is TGCAGTGCTAGTACCAGGGTGGAATCACCCCTCCACTTT.

The genes are TRBV7-2 and TRBJ2-7; TRBD2 aligns across 13 bases. The trim removed 0 bases at V and 5 bases at J, leaving 7 bases unmatched. The CDR3 extends over 17 amino acids. Germline-derived CDR1 and CDR2 are SGHTA and FQGNSA. The CDR3 bases are TGTGCCAGCAGCTTAGCGGAGGGACTAGCGGGGAGAAACGAGCAGTACTTC. Protein product: CASSLAEGLAGRNEQYF.

In its sample, this clone was seen once. The chain recombines TRBV5-4 with TRBJ1-1, with 7 positions matching TRBD1. CDR3 size: 16 residues. Unmatched junction bases numbered 8, after V lost 2 bases and J lost 1 base. Germline V gene sequence: CDR1 SGHNT, CDR2 YYREEE (reference sequence). The CDR3 here is CASSFPAGGTNTEAFF. CDR3 DNA: TGTGCCAGCAGCTTCCCAGCAGGGGGTACGAACACTGAAGCTTTCTTT.

This rearrangement joins TRBV2 to TRBJ2-7, with 11 bases fitting TRBD1. This CDR3 region has 15 residues. The germline V gene has CDR1 SNHLY and CDR2 FYNNEI. J gave up 6 bases and V 5 bases, and 9 bases lay outside the gene matches. In DNA, the CDR3 is TGTGCCAGCAGTACGGGACAGGGGGGAGGTGGCGAGCAGTACTTC. Encoded protein: CASSTGQGGGGEQYF.

This clone was recorded a few times. This chain links TRBV9 with TRBJ1-3, with 9 bases identical to TRBD1. This CDR3 has 15 residues. Per the germline V gene, CDR1 is SGDLS and CDR2 is YYNGEE. With 4 bases clipped from V and 4 bases from J, the junction kept 6 bases outside the gene matches. The CDR3 sequence: CASSFGTGTGNTIYF. The CDR3 DNA is TGTGCCAGCAGCTTCGGGACAGGGACGGGAAACACCATATATTTT.

The chain combines TRBV19 with TRBJ1-2; unclear D gene. The germline V gene encodes CDR1 LNHDA and CDR2 SQIVND (reference sequence). Trimming pared 4 bases from V and 0 bases from J, leaving 15 bases between. The CDR3 is 16 residues long. In DNA, the CDR3 is TGTGCCAGTAGTAGAGGACGGAGAACTTCTAACTATGGCTACACCTTC. This gives the protein CASSRGRRTSNYGYTF.

V and J are TRBV13 and TRBJ2-5, with a tentative D call TRBD1 (5 bases). Germline V CDR1 and CDR2: PRHDT, FYEKMQ (reference sequence). Trimming cost V 3 bases and J 5 bases, with 10 bases left between them. This CDR3 comprises 13 residues. The CDR3: CASSFSGRETQYF. The DNA of the CDR3 is TGTGCCAGCAGCTTTTCAGGGCGGGAGACCCAGTACTTC.

V and J are TRBV7-2 and TRBJ1-4; 7 bases line up with TRBD1. J gave up 3 bases and V 5 bases, and 3 bases lay outside the gene matches. The CDR3 is made up of 14 amino acids. CDR1 and CDR2 (germline): SGHTA, FQGNSA. CDR3 in amino acids: CASSQGGANEKLFF. Here the CDR3 DNA reads TGTGCCAGCAGCCAGGGGGGGGCTAATGAAAAACTGTTTTTT. The entire variable domain, with the rest obtained from reference TRBV7-2 and TRBJ1-4, is as follows: GAGVSQSPSNKVTEKGKDVELRCDPISGHTALYWYRQSLGQGLEFLIYFQGNSAPDKSGLPSDRFSAERTGGSVSTLTIQRTQQEDSAVYLCASSQGGANEKLFFGSGTQLSVL.

This clone was picked up one time. The genes are TRBV5-5 and TRBJ1-1; no clear D. The CDR3 runs 17 residues. Trimming cost V 4 bases and J 0 bases, with 19 bases left between them. Germline values: CDR1 SGHKS, CDR2 YYEKEE (reference sequence). CDR3 residues: CASSTEGRMGLNTEAFF. The CDR3 nucleotides read TGTGCCAGCAGCACCGAAGGACGGATGGGATTGAACACTGAAGCTTTCTTT.

The V gene is TRBV5-1, the J gene TRBJ2-7; D call uncertain. The V gene's germline CDR1 is SGHRS and CDR2 YFSETQ. This CDR3 comprises 13 residues. V gave up 0 bases and J gave up 3 bases, with 7 bases separating them. CDR3 sequence reads: CASSLGRFYEQYF. CDR3 sequence (DNA): TGCGCCAGCAGCTTGGGCAGATTCTACGAGCAGTACTTC.

The chain recombines TRBV28 with TRBJ1-2; TRBD1 matches 9 bases. The germline gives CDR1 MDHEN, CDR2 SYDVKM. The CDR3 has 15 residues. V dropped 4 bases and J dropped 7; count of bases not matched to a gene: 10. Here the CDR3 DNA reads TGTGCCAGCAGTTGGGGGACAGGGTATTACTCTGGCTACACCTTC. As protein: CASSWGTGYYSGYTF.

The chain joins TRBV4-3 to TRBJ1-2; no reliable D call. Between the trimmed V and J ends, which lost 0 bases and 5 bases, there was a span of 10 bases. Germline V gene data show CDR1 as LGHNA and CDR2 as YSLEER. The CDR3 consists of 14 residues. In DNA form, the CDR3 reads TGCGCCAGCAGCCAAGATCGGTGGGATTATGGCTACACCTTC. It encodes CASSQDRWDYGYTF.

The chain couples TRBV12-3 or TRBV12-4 to TRBJ2-5, with 8 bases fitting TRBD1. The CDR3 is 13 amino acids. Losses at the gene ends were 4 bases for V and 5 bases for J; bases not matched to a gene: 3. As DNA, the CDR3 is TGTGCCAGCAGTTCCTCAGGGGGCGAGACCCAGTACTTC. The encoded protein is CASSSSGGETQYF.